This T cell receptor (beta chain) was documented in a study of blood T cell repertoires in COVID-19. Across the whole study: Acute and convalescent COVID-19 specimens originated in the United States, Italy and Spain.

Some clones are missing from TCRdb's copy, which holds only in-frame ones; the method was immunoSEQ multiplex PCR. The data hold 85,000 to 120,000 clones, with around 87% observed a single time. Germline V gives CDR1 LGHDT, CDR2 YNNKEL (reference sequence). Deletions cut 6 bases from V and 5 bases from J, with 14 bases between. The CDR3 length is 15 residues. This sequence joins TRBV3-1 (or the pseudogene TRBV3-2) and TRBJ1-6; D is uncertain. The sequencing sample was made of peripheral blood. This sequence originates from a woman aged 50 to 60 with COVID-19, enrolled during active disease. The CDR3 bases are TGTGCCAGCAGAGCGCGGGAGAAAGATAATTCACCCCTCCACTTT. Amino acids: CASRAREKDNSPLHF.